Listed below are T cell receptor beta chains from one sample, sequenced in a study of blood T cell repertoires in COVID-19. Assay used: immunoSEQ multiplex PCR; TCRdb lists only in-frame clones, some missing. Of some 250,000 clones listed, about 80% were seen once; the top ten hold around 3.4%. What was sequenced was peripheral blood. The receptor source for this set is a woman older than 75 with acute or convalescent COVID-19. CDR3s include the opening cysteine and the closing phenylalanine or tryptophan. D genes are given only for firm matches. Only part of the rows carry a size: once, few, many, or a class if the clone is expanded.

>.|few|TRBV6-6
CASSGGRGGNQETQYF
>.|.|TRBV27
CASSSGGINYGYTF
>.|few|TRBV4-3
CASSQDSGTVYGYTF
>.|.|TRBV5-1
CASSLLASTEAFF
>TRBD1|.|TRBV7-9
CASSYTGVGGELFF
>TRBD1|.|TRBV10-3
CAINRQGFEDYTF
>.|.|TRBV5-6
CASSPPGRVSPLHF
>TRBD1|few|TRBV5-1
CASSTGTGRQFF
>.|.|TRBV5-4
CASSLMGGEDTQYF
>TRBD1|.|TRBV7-2
CASSLGGTGGASYTF
>TRBD1|.|TRBV29-1
CSVQDRAYGYTF
>TRBD1|.|TRBV7-9
CASSFRDRGVVDYGYTF
>.|few|TRBV10-3
CAISMGDSRGYGYTF
>.|.|TRBV5-1
CARVDKSSYEQYF
>.|.|TRBV5-1
CASSWEGYSNQPQHF
>.|.|TRBV14
CASSQNRMMNTEAFF
>TRBD2|.|TRBV5-1
CASSLAGGNYEQYF
>.|.|TRBV5-5
CASSPYLGALDYEQYF
>TRBD2|few|TRBV4-1
CASSPTSGLSYEQYF
>.|.|TRBV4-1
CASSQGGRGHPSGGYTF
>TRBD2|.|TRBV19
CASSLAGGTDTQYF
>TRBD2|.|TRBV5-5
CASSVQAGAGANVLTF
>.|few|TRBV3-1/TRBV3-2
CASSQEGRGSFF
>.|.|TRBV18
CASSPGGGRGNQPQHF
>.|once|TRBV19
CASTPRSGHYTGELFF
>.|.|TRBV24-1
CATASSETYNEQFF
>.|.|TRBV5-1
CASSLVGGPGANVLTF
>.|.|TRBV6-1
CASSEDRTRGMYEQYF
>TRBD2|.|TRBV7-3
CASSLLAGGPETQYF
>TRBD2|.|TRBV14
CASSPLRGGFGLDEQYF
>.|few|TRBV7-7
CASSSQDKTQYF
>TRBD1|.|TRBV7-9
CASSLGTGTEAFF
>.|.|TRBV24-1
CATSDPTDSRPQPQHF
>TRBD1|once|TRBV15
CATSRDKGADGNTIYF
>TRBD2|.|TRBV3-1/TRBV3-2
CASSPQSGSAYEQYF
>.|.|TRBV6-1
CASSGSWAGWFFDEQYF
>.|once|TRBV7-9
CASSLGGEPQPQHF
>.|.|TRBV5-4
CASSPGEEARVGVYEQYF
>.|.|TRBV4-1
CASSQGGEPYNEQFF
>.|.|TRBV12-3/TRBV12-4
CASTNRDNSPLHF
>.|.|TRBV6-2/TRBV6-3
CASSYSMGGEKLFF
>TRBD2|few|TRBV11-1
CASSRRPGTSNVEQYF
>.|once|TRBV9
CASSVSGQNYGYTF
>TRBD2|.|TRBV3-1/TRBV3-2
CASSRLAGTDGELFF
>TRBD1|.|TRBV2
CASSGGEGGAYGYTF
>.|few|TRBV18
CASSPLSTLNYGYTF
>TRBD1|few|TRBV23-1
CASSQRTGNQPQHF
>TRBD1|.|TRBV7-9
CASSPQPGQGAAFNEKLFF
>TRBD2|.|TRBV5-1
CASSFGGGEGNEQFF
>.|medium-sized|TRBV30
CAWSVGQPYSPLHF
>.|.|TRBV3-1/TRBV3-2
CASSLRTPGLRAGYEQYF
>TRBD2|.|TRBV19
CASSPGLAGTETQYF
>TRBD1|few|TRBV19
CASSRTDRGTNQPQHF
>TRBD1|.|TRBV5-6
CASSLDRGNQPQHF
>.|few|TRBV6-5
CASSYTAGSYNEQFF
>.|.|TRBV11-1
CASRGGLNTEAFF
>TRBD1|.|TRBV6-5
CASRLDRVGGELFF
>.|.|TRBV7-2
CASSSSGGHLGEQYF